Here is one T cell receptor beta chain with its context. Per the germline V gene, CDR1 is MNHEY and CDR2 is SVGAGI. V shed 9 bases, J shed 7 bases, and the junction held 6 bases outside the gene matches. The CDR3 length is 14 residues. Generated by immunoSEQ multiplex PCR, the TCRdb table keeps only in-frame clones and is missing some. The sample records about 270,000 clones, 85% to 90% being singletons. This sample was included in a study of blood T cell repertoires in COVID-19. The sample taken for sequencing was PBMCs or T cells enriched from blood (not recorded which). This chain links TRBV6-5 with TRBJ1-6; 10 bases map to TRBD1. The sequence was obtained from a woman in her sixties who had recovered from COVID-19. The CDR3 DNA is TGTGCCAGTGAACTGGGACAGGGGAATTCACCCCTCCACTTT. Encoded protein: CASELGQGNSPLHF.